The 21 T cell receptor beta chains below were found in one sample sequenced in a study of cytomegalovirus exposure and HLA in healthy donors. The data were produced by immunoSEQ multiplex PCR, yet TCRdb's version contains in-frame clones alone and is incomplete. The sample includes approximately 180,000 clones, around nine tenths of them seen just once. Sequenced: PBMCs. These receptors came from a man between 18 and 29 years old in good health and CMV-seropositive.

The chain has TRBV27 and TRBJ2-1, with TRBD2 matching over 7 bases. In germline, CDR1 is MNHEY, CDR2 SMNVEV (reference sequence). The junction had 7 bases not matched to a gene; V was cut back by 5 bases and J by 6 bases. The CDR3 covers 14 residues. In DNA, the CDR3 is TGTGCCAGCAGTCCTACTCCGGGGGGCAATGAGCAGTTCTTC. It encodes CASSPTPGGNEQFF.

The rearrangement links TRBV4-2 to TRBJ2-6; 8 bases agree with TRBD1. The V and J ends lost 4 bases and 1 base, in that order; junction bases with no gene match: 3. This CDR3 spans 16 amino acids. CDR1 and CDR2 (germline): LGHNA, YNFKEQ. CDR3 sequence: CASSPTGESGANVLTF. DNA for the CDR3: TGTGCCAGCAGCCCGACAGGGGAATCTGGGGCCAACGTCCTGACTTTC.

The chain is built from TRBV7-9 and TRBJ2-7; TRBD1 agrees at 7 bases. This CDR3 is 17 amino acids long. Trimming at V came to 5 bases and at J to 2 bases, leaving 15 bases not matched to a gene. The germline V gene encodes CDR1 SEHNR and CDR2 FQNEAQ (reference sequence). As DNA, the CDR3 is TGTGCCAGCAGCGCCCGTCCCCGACAGGGAGAGGCCTACGAGCAGTACTTC. This encodes CASSARPRQGEAYEQYF.

J is TRBJ1-1 and V is TRBV5-1; 9 nucleotides align to TRBD1. J gave up 4 bases and V 4 bases, and 11 bases lay outside the gene matches. The CDR3 runs 16 residues. CDR1 SGHRS and CDR2 YFSETQ come from the germline V gene. This CDR3 is CASSPAGQGKSTEAFF. The CDR3 DNA sequence: TGCGCCAGCAGCCCAGCGGGACAGGGAAAAAGCACTGAAGCTTTCTTT.

The chain is built from TRBV6-1 and TRBJ2-7; possibly TRBD2 for D (6 bases). The germline CDR1 and CDR2 sequences are MNHNS and SASEGT. The V gene lost 9 bases and the J gene lost 5 bases, with 17 bases spanning the gap. The CDR3 extends over 13 amino acids. CDR3 nucleotide sequence: TGTGCCAGTCCGGGATTGCAGCGGGACGAGCAGTACTTC. This gives the protein CASPGLQRDEQYF.

The chain couples TRBV9 to TRBJ2-4, with TRBD2 identical over 7 bases. The CDR3 consists of 17 residues. Germline V gives CDR1 SGDLS, CDR2 YYNGEE. J lost 3 bases, V lost 4 bases, and 13 bases had no gene match. This CDR3 is CASSPSLLADYKNIQYF. CDR3 DNA: TGTGCCAGCAGCCCTTCACTCCTAGCGGACTACAAAAACATTCAGTACTTC.

V is TRBV21-1 and J is TRBJ2-3; the D segment call TRBD2 is taken from the table without a DNA check. TRBV21-1 is a documented pseudogene. The CDR3 runs 18 residues. The CDR3 is CASSTTERGGLSTDTQYF. The CDR3 DNA follows: TGTGCCAGCAGCACCACCGAGCGGGGGGGCTTGAGCACAGATACGCAGTATTTT.

The chain links TRBV7-2 to TRBJ2-1; no reliable D call. Germline CDR1 SGHTA, CDR2 FQGNSA. Between the trimmed V and J ends, which lost 4 bases and 0 bases, there was a span of 10 bases. This CDR3 contains 15 residues. This chain's CDR3 is CASSSTVLSYNEQFF. The CDR3 nucleotides read TGTGCCAGCAGCTCGACTGTCCTCTCCTACAATGAGCAGTTCTTC.

This clone was recorded only once. This rearrangement joins TRBV7-2 to TRBJ2-7; TRBD1 might be the D (5 bases). V was trimmed by 1 base and J by 1 base, leaving 8 bases between them. The CDR3 is 14 residues long. Germline V lookup: CDR1 SGHTA, CDR2 FQGNSA. CDR3 bases: TGTGCCAGCAGCTTAGATGGGGCGTCCTACGAGCAGTACTTC. Protein: CASSLDGASYEQYF.

The CDR3 protein is CASSLARGRVEQYF. In DNA, the CDR3 is TGTGCCAGCAGCTTAGCGAGGGGGCGGGTCGAGCAGTACTTC. V is TRBV7-2 and J is TRBJ2-7; the match to TRBD1 covers 7 bases. The CDR3 totals 14 residues. Per germline, CDR1 SGHTA and CDR2 FQGNSA. Germline trimming cut 0 bases from V and 6 bases from J; bases unmatched to any gene: 5.

There are a few counts of this clone. The CDR3 loop reads CARPRRQRSSGNTIYF. CDR3 coding DNA: TGTGCCAGACCAAGGCGGCAGAGGTCTTCTGGAAACACCATATATTTT. This chain joins TRBV11-2 and TRBJ1-3, with unresolved D. Germline loops: CDR1 SGHAT, CDR2 FQNNGV. Trimming pared 9 bases from V and 1 base from J, leaving 19 bases between. There are 16 residues in the CDR3.

The V gene is TRBV4-3, the J gene TRBJ2-7; TRBD1 matches at 7 bases. CDR1 and CDR2 (germline): LGHNA, YSLEER. This CDR3 has 14 residues. V lost 4 bases, J lost 0 bases, and 3 bases stayed unmatched. Here the CDR3 reads CASSPGQSSYEQYF. CDR3 nucleotides: TGCGCCAGCAGCCCGGGACAGAGCTCCTACGAGCAGTACTTC.

This clone was counted between two and nine times. The chain combines TRBV15 with TRBJ1-5; 7 nucleotides align to TRBD1. Germline-derived CDR1 and CDR2 are LNHNV and YYDKDF (reference sequence). The CDR3 is made up of 15 amino acids. V gave up 3 bases and J gave up 4 bases; unmatched junction bases: 6. Here the CDR3 reads CATSREGAGNQPQHF. The CDR3 region has the DNA TGTGCCACCAGCAGGGAGGGGGCGGGAAATCAGCCCCAGCATTTT.

In DNA, the CDR3 is TGTGCCAGCAGTTACGTACGACAGGGGACCTATGGCTACACCTTC. Protein sequence: CASSYVRQGTYGYTF. This chain uses TRBV6-5 with TRBJ1-2; 8 bases map to TRBD1. Germline CDR1 and CDR2: MNHEY and SVGAGI. This CDR3 has 15 amino acids. Losses at the gene ends were 2 bases for V and 4 bases for J; bases not matched to a gene: 6.

This sequence joins TRBV7-2 and TRBJ2-7; TRBD1 matches 10 bases. Trimming at V came to 1 base and at J to 6 bases, leaving 12 bases not matched to a gene. The CDR3 has 17 residues. The V gene's germline CDR1 is SGHTA and CDR2 FQGNSA. CDR3 amino acids: CASSLVGGGTGVIEQYF. The CDR3 nucleotides are TGTGCCAGCAGCTTAGTAGGGGGGGGGACAGGGGTCATCGAGCAGTACTTC.

The genes are TRBV4-3 and TRBJ2-3; 9 bases match TRBD2. V was clipped by 2 bases and J by 5 bases; unmatched bases: 11. The CDR3 is 17 residues long. CDR1 and CDR2 from the germline V gene are LGHNA and YSLEER. CDR3 amino acids: CASSQYEASGMLDTQYF. In DNA form, the CDR3 reads TGCGCCAGCAGCCAATATGAGGCTAGCGGGATGCTAGATACGCAGTATTTT.

This chain links TRBV7-6 with TRBJ2-1; weak D call: TRBD1 (6 bases). Germline assignment: CDR1 SGHVS and CDR2 FNYEAQ. CDR3 length equals 17 residues. V was pared by 5 bases and J by 7 bases, with 24 bases between. The CDR3 region is CASSPRGVLGASNEQFF. In DNA, the CDR3 is TGTGCCAGCAGCCCACGTGGAGTCCTGGGGGCATCGAATGAGCAGTTCTTC.

This clone was observed a single time. The gene calls are TRBV6-6 and TRBJ2-7; no firm D call. In germline, CDR1 is MNHNY, CDR2 SVGAGI (reference sequence). The CDR3 has 13 amino acids. The V end was cut by 5 bases, the J end by 3 bases, with 11 bases between. The CDR3 DNA reads as TGTGCCAGCAGTCTGGGCCCACTCTACGAGCAGTACTTC. As protein: CASSLGPLYEQYF.

This clone was seen once. This chain links TRBV4-3 with TRBJ2-3; D not resolved. The CDR3 totals 14 residues. Trimming left V 0 bases short and J 6 bases short, with 10 bases between. CDR1 and CDR2 from the germline V gene are LGHNA and YSLEER. DNA for the CDR3: TGCGCCAGCAGCCAAGAGTACGCGTCCGATACGCAGTATTTT. Translated: CASSQEYASDTQYF.

The rearrangement links TRBV5-8 to TRBJ1-2, with 10 bases that match TRBD1. The CDR3 has 15 residues. J lost 4 bases, V lost 2 bases, and 5 bases had no gene match. CDR1 and CDR2 (germline): SGHTS, YDEGEE. CDR3 in amino acids: CASSLDGQGGYGYTF. In DNA form, the CDR3 reads TGTGCCAGCAGCTTAGACGGACAGGGGGGCTATGGCTACACCTTC. The entire variable domain, with the rest obtained from reference TRBV5-8 and TRBJ1-2, is as follows: EAGVTQSPTHLIKTRGQQATLRCSPISGHTSVYWYQQALGLGLQFLLWYDEGEERNRGNFPPRFSGRQFPNYSSELNVNALELEDSALYLCASSLDGQGGYGYTFGSGTRLTVV.

The chain carries TRBV27 and TRBJ2-1; D is possibly TRBD2 (5 bases). Germline-derived CDR1 and CDR2 are MNHEY and SMNVEV (reference sequence). This CDR3 comprises 16 residues. V lost 8 bases to trimming and J lost 3 bases, with 20 bases between them. The CDR3 is CASQVIASNLYNEQFF. Written as DNA, the CDR3 is TGTGCCAGCCAGGTGATAGCGTCAAACCTCTACAATGAGCAGTTCTTC.